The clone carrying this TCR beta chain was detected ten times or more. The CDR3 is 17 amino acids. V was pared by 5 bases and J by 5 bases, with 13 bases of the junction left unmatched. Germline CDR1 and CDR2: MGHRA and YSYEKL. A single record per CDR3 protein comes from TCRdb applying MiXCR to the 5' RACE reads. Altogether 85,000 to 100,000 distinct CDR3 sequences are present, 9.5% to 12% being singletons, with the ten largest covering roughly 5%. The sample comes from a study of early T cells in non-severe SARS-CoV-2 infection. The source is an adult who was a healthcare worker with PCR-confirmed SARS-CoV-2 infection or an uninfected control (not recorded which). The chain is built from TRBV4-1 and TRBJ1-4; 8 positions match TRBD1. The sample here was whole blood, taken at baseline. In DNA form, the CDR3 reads TGCGCCAGCAGCTCTAGCCAGAACAGGGGGATCAATGAAAAACTGTTTTTT. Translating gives CASSSSQNRGINEKLFF.